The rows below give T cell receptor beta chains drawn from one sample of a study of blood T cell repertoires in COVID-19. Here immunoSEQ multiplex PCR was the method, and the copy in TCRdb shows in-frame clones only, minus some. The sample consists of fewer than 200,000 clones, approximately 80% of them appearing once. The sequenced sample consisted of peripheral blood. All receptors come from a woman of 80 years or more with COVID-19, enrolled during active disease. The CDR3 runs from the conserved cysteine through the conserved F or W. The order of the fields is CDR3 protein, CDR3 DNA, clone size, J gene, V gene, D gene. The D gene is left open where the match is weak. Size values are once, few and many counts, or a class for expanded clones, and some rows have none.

cdr3_aa: CASTPSQGGPGELFF; cdr3_nt: TGTGCCAGTACCCCCTCCCAGGGAGGGCCTGGGGAGCTGTTTTTT; clone_size: -; j_call: TRBJ2-2; v_call: TRBV19; d_call: TRBD2
cdr3_aa: CASSKVGQGARGYTF; cdr3_nt: TGTGCCAGCAGTAAGGTGGGACAGGGGGCGCGAGGCTACACCTTC; clone_size: -; j_call: TRBJ1-2; v_call: TRBV6-5; d_call: TRBD1
cdr3_aa: CASSLTRRALRGFYEQYF; cdr3_nt: TGTGCCAGCAGTTTGACGAGGCGCGCACTACGGGGGTTCTACGAGCAGTACTTC; clone_size: -; j_call: TRBJ2-7; v_call: TRBV28; d_call: -
cdr3_aa: CASSYLVDSNYGYTF; cdr3_nt: TGTGCCAGCAGTTACCTCGTGGACAGCAACTATGGCTACACCTTC; clone_size: -; j_call: TRBJ1-2; v_call: TRBV6-2/TRBV6-3; d_call: -
cdr3_aa: CASSSGGQGHTGELFF; cdr3_nt: TGCGCCAGCAGCTCAGGTGGACAGGGGCACACCGGGGAGCTGTTTTTT; clone_size: -; j_call: TRBJ2-2; v_call: TRBV5-1; d_call: TRBD1
cdr3_aa: CASSLGQTGNEQFF; cdr3_nt: TGTGCCAGCAGCTTAGGGCAGACAGGAAATGAGCAGTTCTTC; clone_size: -; j_call: TRBJ2-1; v_call: TRBV7-2; d_call: -
cdr3_aa: CASSLGTGGNEQFF; cdr3_nt: TGCGCCAGCAGCTTGGGGACAGGGGGCAATGAGCAGTTCTTC; clone_size: -; j_call: TRBJ2-1; v_call: TRBV5-1; d_call: TRBD1
cdr3_aa: CASSILGLAGGPSSYNEQFF; cdr3_nt: TGTGCCAGTAGTATTTTGGGACTAGCGGGAGGCCCGAGCTCCTACAATGAGCAGTTCTTC; clone_size: -; j_call: TRBJ2-1; v_call: TRBV19; d_call: TRBD2
cdr3_aa: CASSPRGGPSNEQFF; cdr3_nt: TGCGCCAGCAGTCCAAGGGGAGGGCCGAGCAATGAGCAGTTCTTC; clone_size: -; j_call: TRBJ2-1; v_call: TRBV5-1; d_call: TRBD2
cdr3_aa: CASSQTGSGANVLTF; cdr3_nt: TGCGCCAGCAGCCAGACAGGATCTGGGGCCAACGTCCTGACTTTC; clone_size: -; j_call: TRBJ2-6; v_call: TRBV5-1; d_call: -
cdr3_aa: CASSPGRTSTDTQYF; cdr3_nt: TGTGCCAGCTCACCAGGTAGAACTAGCACAGATACGCAGTATTTT; clone_size: -; j_call: TRBJ2-3; v_call: TRBV18; d_call: -
cdr3_aa: CASSLSGWASYNEQFF; cdr3_nt: TGTGCCAGCAGCTTATCCGGCTGGGCTTCCTACAATGAGCAGTTCTTC; clone_size: few; j_call: TRBJ2-1; v_call: TRBV7-6; d_call: -
cdr3_aa: CASSPTIRGRNTGELFF; cdr3_nt: TGTGCCAGCTCACCAACGATCAGGGGGAGGAACACCGGGGAGCTGTTTTTT; clone_size: -; j_call: TRBJ2-2; v_call: TRBV18; d_call: TRBD1
cdr3_aa: CASSLWGANTGELFF; cdr3_nt: TGTGCCAGCAGTTTATGGGGCGCGAACACCGGGGAGCTGTTTTTT; clone_size: once; j_call: TRBJ2-2; v_call: TRBV27; d_call: -
cdr3_aa: CASSLTGERGYTF; cdr3_nt: TGTGCCAGCAGTCTTACAGGGGAGAGGGGCTACACCTTC; clone_size: -; j_call: TRBJ1-2; v_call: TRBV2; d_call: TRBD1
cdr3_aa: CSGGTVNNEQFF; cdr3_nt: TGCAGCGGGGGGACAGTAAACAATGAGCAGTTCTTC; clone_size: -; j_call: TRBJ2-1; v_call: TRBV29-1; d_call: TRBD1
cdr3_aa: CASSIGRGYGYTF; cdr3_nt: TGTGCCAGTAGTATAGGCAGGGGTTATGGCTACACCTTC; clone_size: -; j_call: TRBJ1-2; v_call: TRBV19; d_call: -
cdr3_aa: CASSLRGVAPGANVLTF; cdr3_nt: TGTGCCAGCAGCTTACGGGGAGTCGCGCCTGGGGCCAACGTCCTGACTTTC; clone_size: -; j_call: TRBJ2-6; v_call: TRBV11-3; d_call: -
cdr3_aa: CASSSGGYNQPQHF; cdr3_nt: TGTGCCAGCAGCTCGGGGGGGTATAATCAGCCCCAGCATTTT; clone_size: once; j_call: TRBJ1-5; v_call: TRBV27; d_call: -
cdr3_aa: CASSIGTARRYNEQFF; cdr3_nt: TGTGCCAGCAGCATCGGGACAGCCCGACGTTACAATGAGCAGTTCTTC; clone_size: -; j_call: TRBJ2-1; v_call: TRBV27; d_call: TRBD1
cdr3_aa: CASSVDRAIGNTIYF; cdr3_nt: TGTGCCAGCAGCGTCGACAGGGCTATTGGAAACACCATATATTTT; clone_size: -; j_call: TRBJ1-3; v_call: TRBV9; d_call: TRBD1
cdr3_aa: CASSLYLQGRSGNTIYF; cdr3_nt: TGTGCCAGCAGTTTATATTTACAGGGGAGGTCTGGAAACACCATATATTTT; clone_size: -; j_call: TRBJ1-3; v_call: TRBV28; d_call: TRBD1
cdr3_aa: CASSSPIYEQYF; cdr3_nt: TGTGCCAGCAGTTCTCCTATCTACGAGCAGTACTTC; clone_size: -; j_call: TRBJ2-7; v_call: TRBV28; d_call: -
cdr3_aa: CASSGTGGGGETQYF; cdr3_nt: TGTGCCAGCAGCGGGACAGGGGGCGGGGGAGAGACCCAGTACTTC; clone_size: -; j_call: TRBJ2-5; v_call: TRBV2; d_call: TRBD1
cdr3_aa: CASSGTRTQPQHF; cdr3_nt: TGTGCCAGCAGCGGGACAAGGACGCAGCCCCAGCATTTT; clone_size: -; j_call: TRBJ1-5; v_call: TRBV6-5; d_call: -
cdr3_aa: CTSSQRQGPWGQETQYF; cdr3_nt: TGCACCAGCAGCCAGAGGCAGGGTCCGTGGGGCCAAGAGACCCAGTACTTC; clone_size: once; j_call: TRBJ2-5; v_call: TRBV1; d_call: -
cdr3_aa: CASSLDPGGSGYTF; cdr3_nt: TGTGCCAGCAGCTTAGACCCAGGGGGTAGTGGCTACACCTTC; clone_size: -; j_call: TRBJ1-2; v_call: TRBV7-2; d_call: TRBD1
cdr3_aa: CASSLAGGPEETQYF; cdr3_nt: TGTGCCAGCAGCTTAGCGGGGGGGCCTGAAGAGACCCAGTACTTC; clone_size: -; j_call: TRBJ2-5; v_call: TRBV7-3; d_call: TRBD2